These 7 T cell receptor beta chains originate from one sample sequenced in a study of metastatic and nonmetastatic thyroid tumors. Via MiXCR, TCRdb re-called the PCR reads. The top ten hold roughly 9.2% of the sample, which has 11,000 or so clones, over 25% seen once. No treatment had been given to any patient before thyroid surgery. Sequenced: tumor tissue. These receptors originate from a female donor with papillary thyroid cancer or a benign thyroid nodule (not recorded which). Some clones in this sample may be carry-over from other donors' samples.

V gene TRBV5-1 combines with J gene TRBJ2-7, with TRBD2 identical over 12 bases. Germline V CDR1 and CDR2: SGHRS, YFSETQ. With V trimmed by 7 bases and J by 4 bases, 6 bases remained unmatched. The CDR3 consists of 14 residues. DNA of the CDR3: TGCGCCAGCGGAAGGACTAGCGGGAAATACGAGCAGTACTTC. Residues: CASGRTSGKYEQYF.

The chain employs TRBV11-2 and TRBJ1-6; D gene uncertain. The germline V gene has CDR1 SGHAT and CDR2 FQNNGV. This CDR3 spans 17 amino acids. V lost 3 bases to trimming and J lost 0 bases, with 12 bases between them. In DNA, the CDR3 is TGTGCCAGCAGCTTCCTCGGGCAGCGCTCCTATAATTCACCCCTCCACTTT. Its translation: CASSFLGQRSYNSPLHF.

In this sample, this clone turned up a few times. The gene calls are TRBV12-3 or TRBV12-4 and TRBJ2-1, with 9 bases lining up with TRBD2. The V and J ends lost 3 bases and 6 bases, in that order; junction bases with no gene match: 3. There are 14 residues in the CDR3. The CDR3, as DNA: TGTGCCAGCAGTTTGCTAGCGGGAATCAATGAGCAGTTCTTC. It yields the protein CASSLLAGINEQFF.

This clone was counted only a few times. The J gene is TRBJ2-7, the V gene TRBV19, with a possible D match to TRBD1 (5 bases). Trimming pared 7 bases from V and 6 bases from J, leaving 19 bases between. The V gene's germline CDR1 is LNHDA and CDR2 SQIVND (reference sequence). The CDR3 consists of 14 residues. In DNA, the CDR3 is TGTGCCAGTAACCCCGGACATGGGTCTTTCGAGCAGTACTTC. Its translation is CASNPGHGSFEQYF.

The V and J genes are TRBV6-2 or TRBV6-3 and TRBJ2-3; 7 nucleotides agree with TRBD2. Germline values: CDR1 MNHEY, CDR2 SVGEGT. Trimming at V came to 0 bases and at J to 1 base, leaving 7 bases not matched to a gene. This CDR3 comprises 17 residues. In nucleotides, the CDR3 is TGTGCCAGCAGTTACTCGGGGGGGTCCCGAGGCACAGATACGCAGTATTTT. Residues: CASSYSGGSRGTDTQYF.

The CDR3 bases are TGTGCCAGCTCACCTGACAGGGGGATCTATGGCTACACCTTC. Protein product: CASSPDRGIYGYTF. J is TRBJ1-2 and V is TRBV18; 9 nucleotides align to TRBD1. There are 14 residues in the CDR3. Germline V lookup: CDR1 KGHSH, CDR2 LQKENI. V shed 3 bases, J shed 4 bases, and the junction held 3 bases outside the gene matches.

The table lists this clone with a few counts. The V and J genes are TRBV24-1 and TRBJ2-2; D uncertain. This CDR3 has 16 amino acids. The germline gives CDR1 KGHDR, CDR2 SFDVKD. Trimming removed 5 bases at V and 1 base at J, with 13 bases between. CDR3 protein: CATSVSGRVNTGELFF. The CDR3 bases are TGTGCCACCAGTGTCTCAGGACGGGTGAACACCGGGGAGCTGTTTTTT.